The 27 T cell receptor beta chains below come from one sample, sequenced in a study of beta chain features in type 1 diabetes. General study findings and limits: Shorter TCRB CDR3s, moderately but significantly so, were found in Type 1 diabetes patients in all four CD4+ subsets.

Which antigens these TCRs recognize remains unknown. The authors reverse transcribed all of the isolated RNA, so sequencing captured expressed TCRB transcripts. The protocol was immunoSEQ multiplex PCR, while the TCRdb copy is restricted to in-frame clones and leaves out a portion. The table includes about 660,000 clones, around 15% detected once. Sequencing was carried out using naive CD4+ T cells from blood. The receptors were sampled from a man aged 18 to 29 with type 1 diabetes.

The CDR3 region is CASSLSRGYNEQFF. CDR3 sequence (DNA): TGTGCCAGCAGCCTATCCCGGGGCTACAATGAGCAGTTCTTC. This chain connects TRBV9 to TRBJ2-1, with D perhaps matching TRBD2 (5 bases). Germline values: CDR1 SGDLS, CDR2 YYNGEE. The CDR3 has 14 residues. The V gene lost 4 bases and the J gene lost 3 bases, with 11 bases spanning the gap.

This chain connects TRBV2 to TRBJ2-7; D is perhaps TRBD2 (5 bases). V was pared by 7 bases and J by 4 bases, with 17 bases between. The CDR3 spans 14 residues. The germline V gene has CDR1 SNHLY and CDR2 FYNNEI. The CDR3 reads CASTYTGTAYEQYF. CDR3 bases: TGTGCCAGCACTTACACGGGAACAGCGTACGAGCAGTACTTC.

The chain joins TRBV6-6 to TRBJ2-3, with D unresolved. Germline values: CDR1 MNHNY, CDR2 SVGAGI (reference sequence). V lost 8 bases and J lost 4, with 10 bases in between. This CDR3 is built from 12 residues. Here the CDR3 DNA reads TGTGCCAGCGGCCTAGTGGCAGATACGCAGTATTTT. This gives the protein CASGLVADTQYF.

As DNA, the CDR3 is TGTGCCAGCAGCAACCACCCTCTAGCGGGGAAGAACAATGAGCAGTTCTTC. It specifies CASSNHPLAGKNNEQFF. The rearrangement uses TRBV21-1 and TRBJ2-1; no DNA check was done on the table's D call, TRBD2. TRBV21-1 is recorded as a pseudogene. The CDR3 is 17 amino acids.

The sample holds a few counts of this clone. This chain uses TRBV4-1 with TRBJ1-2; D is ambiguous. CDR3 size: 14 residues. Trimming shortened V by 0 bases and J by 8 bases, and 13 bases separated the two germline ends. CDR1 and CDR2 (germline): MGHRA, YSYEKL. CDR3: CASSQENRRNGYTF. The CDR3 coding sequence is TGCGCCAGCAGCCAAGAGAACCGCCGGAACGGCTACACCTTC.

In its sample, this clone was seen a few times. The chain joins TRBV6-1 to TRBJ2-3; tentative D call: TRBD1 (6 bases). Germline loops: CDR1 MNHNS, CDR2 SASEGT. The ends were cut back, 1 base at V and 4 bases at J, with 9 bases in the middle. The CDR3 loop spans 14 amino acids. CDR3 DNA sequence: TGTGCCAGCAGTGAAGACAGGGACGCAGATACGCAGTATTTT. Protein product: CASSEDRDADTQYF.

CDR3 residues: CASSSGQGVQPQHF. The CDR3 coding sequence is TGTGCCAGCAGCTCAGGACAGGGGGTTCAGCCCCAGCATTTT. This chain links TRBV7-2 with TRBJ1-5; 10 bases match TRBD1. Trimming took 4 bases from V and 6 from J; bases not matched to a gene: 3. Germline V gene lookup returns CDR1 SGHTA and CDR2 FQGNSA. The CDR3 has 14 residues.

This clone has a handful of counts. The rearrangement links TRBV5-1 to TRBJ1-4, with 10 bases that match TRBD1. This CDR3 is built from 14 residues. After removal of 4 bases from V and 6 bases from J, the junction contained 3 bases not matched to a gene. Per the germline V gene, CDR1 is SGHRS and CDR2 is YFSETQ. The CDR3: CASSPGQGDEKLFF. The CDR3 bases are TGCGCCAGCAGCCCCGGACAGGGGGATGAAAAACTGTTTTTT.

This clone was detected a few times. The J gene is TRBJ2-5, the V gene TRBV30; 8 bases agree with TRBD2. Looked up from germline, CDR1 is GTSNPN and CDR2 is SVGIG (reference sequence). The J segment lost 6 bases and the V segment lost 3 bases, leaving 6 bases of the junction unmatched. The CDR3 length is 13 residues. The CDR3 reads CAWSLGGRKTQYF. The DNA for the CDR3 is TGTGCCTGGAGCCTGGGCGGGAGGAAGACCCAGTACTTC.

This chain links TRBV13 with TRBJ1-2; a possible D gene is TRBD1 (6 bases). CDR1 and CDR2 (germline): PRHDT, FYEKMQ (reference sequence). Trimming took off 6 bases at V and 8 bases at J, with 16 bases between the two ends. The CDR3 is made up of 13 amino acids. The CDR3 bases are TGTGCCAGCAGTCGTAACAGGGTTCGAGGCTACACCTTC. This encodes CASSRNRVRGYTF.

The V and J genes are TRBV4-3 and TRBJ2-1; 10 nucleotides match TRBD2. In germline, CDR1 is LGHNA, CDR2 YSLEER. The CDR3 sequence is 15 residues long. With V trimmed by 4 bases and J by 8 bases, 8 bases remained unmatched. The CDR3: CASSLGTSDVHEQFF. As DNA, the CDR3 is TGCGCCAGCAGCCTCGGGACTAGCGATGTGCATGAGCAGTTCTTC.

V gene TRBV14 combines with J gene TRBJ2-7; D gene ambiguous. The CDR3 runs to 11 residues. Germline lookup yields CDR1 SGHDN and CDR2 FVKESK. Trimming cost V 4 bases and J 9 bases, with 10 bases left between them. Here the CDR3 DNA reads TGTGCCAGCAGCCTAAATGGCGGGCAGTACTTC. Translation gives CASSLNGGQYF.

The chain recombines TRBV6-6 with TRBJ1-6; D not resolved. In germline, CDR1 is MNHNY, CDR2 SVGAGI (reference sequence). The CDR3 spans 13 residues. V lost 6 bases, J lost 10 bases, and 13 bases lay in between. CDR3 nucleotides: TGTGCCAGCAGGTTTAATCCGGAGTCACCCCTCCACTTT. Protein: CASRFNPESPLHF.

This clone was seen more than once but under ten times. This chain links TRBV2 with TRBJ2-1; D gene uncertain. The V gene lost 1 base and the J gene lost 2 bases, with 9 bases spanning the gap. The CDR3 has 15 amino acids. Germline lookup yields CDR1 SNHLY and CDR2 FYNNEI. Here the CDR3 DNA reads TGTGCCAGCAGTGAAGTCCCAGAAACCTACAATGAGCAGTTCTTC. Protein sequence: CASSEVPETYNEQFF.

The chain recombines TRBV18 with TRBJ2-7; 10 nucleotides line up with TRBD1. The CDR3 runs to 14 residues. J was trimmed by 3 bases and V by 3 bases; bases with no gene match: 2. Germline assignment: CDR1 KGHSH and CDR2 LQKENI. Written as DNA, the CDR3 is TGTGCCAGCTCACCGGGACAGGGGAACTACGAGCAGTACTTC. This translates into CASSPGQGNYEQYF.

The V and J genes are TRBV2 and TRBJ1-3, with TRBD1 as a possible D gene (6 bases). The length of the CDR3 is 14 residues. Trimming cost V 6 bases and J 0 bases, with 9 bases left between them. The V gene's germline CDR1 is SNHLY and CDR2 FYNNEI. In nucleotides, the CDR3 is TGTGCCAGCAGGAGGACAGTCTCTGGAAACACCATATATTTT. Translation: CASRRTVSGNTIYF.

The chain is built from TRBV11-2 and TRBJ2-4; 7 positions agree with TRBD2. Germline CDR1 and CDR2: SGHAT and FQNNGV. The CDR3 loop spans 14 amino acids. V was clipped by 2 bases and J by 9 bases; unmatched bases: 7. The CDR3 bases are TGTGCCAGCAGCTTAATCAAAAGGGAGGGCATTCAGTACTTC. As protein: CASSLIKREGIQYF.

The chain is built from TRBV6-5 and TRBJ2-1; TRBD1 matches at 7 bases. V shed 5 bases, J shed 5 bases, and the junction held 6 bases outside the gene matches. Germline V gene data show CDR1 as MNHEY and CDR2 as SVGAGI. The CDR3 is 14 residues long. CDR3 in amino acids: CASSLDRANNEQFF. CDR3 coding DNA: TGTGCCAGCAGTCTAGACAGGGCTAACAATGAGCAGTTCTTC.

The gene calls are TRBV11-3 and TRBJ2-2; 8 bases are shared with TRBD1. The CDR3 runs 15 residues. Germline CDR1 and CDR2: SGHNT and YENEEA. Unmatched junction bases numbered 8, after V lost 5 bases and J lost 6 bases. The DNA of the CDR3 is TGTGCCAGCAGCCAGCGACAGGGGAAGGCCGGGGAGCTGTTTTTT. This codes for CASSQRQGKAGELFF.

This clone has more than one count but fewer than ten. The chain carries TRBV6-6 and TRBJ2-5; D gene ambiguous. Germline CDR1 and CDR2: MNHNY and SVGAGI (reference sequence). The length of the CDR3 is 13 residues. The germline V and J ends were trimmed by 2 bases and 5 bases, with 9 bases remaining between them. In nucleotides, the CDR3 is TGTGCCAGCAGTTACACTCCCGGGGAGACCCAGTACTTC. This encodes CASSYTPGETQYF.

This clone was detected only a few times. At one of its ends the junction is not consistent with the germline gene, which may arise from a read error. In DNA, the CDR3 is TGTGCCAGCACCTTAGCGGGAGGGAACACAGATACGCAGTATTTT. Translated, it gives CASTLAGGNTDTQYF. V is TRBV7-2 and J is TRBJ2-3; TRBD2 matches at 11 bases. Per the germline V gene, CDR1 is SGHTA and CDR2 is FQGNSA. The CDR3 length is 15 residues.

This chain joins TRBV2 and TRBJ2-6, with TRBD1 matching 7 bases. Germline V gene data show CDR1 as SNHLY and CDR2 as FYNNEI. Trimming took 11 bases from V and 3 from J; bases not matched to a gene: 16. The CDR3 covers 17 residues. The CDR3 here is CASRYSGQKFGANVLTF. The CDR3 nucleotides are TGTGCCTCACGGTACTCGGGACAGAAGTTTGGGGCCAACGTCCTGACTTTC. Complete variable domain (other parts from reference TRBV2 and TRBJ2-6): EPEVTQTPSHQVTQMGQEVILRCVPISNHLYFYWYRQILGQKVEFLVSFYNNEISEKSEIFDDQFSVERPDGSNFTLKIRSTKLEDSAMYFCASRYSGQKFGANVLTFGAGSRLTVL.

CDR3 nucleotides: TGTGCCAGTAGTTTGAACGGGGTTATACGGAATGAGCAGTTCTTC. Residues: CASSLNGVIRNEQFF. The chain combines TRBV19 with TRBJ2-1, with D perhaps TRBD2 (5 bases). Germline V gene data show CDR1 as LNHDA and CDR2 as SQIVND (reference sequence). V lost 5 bases, J lost 7 bases, and 18 bases lay in between. The CDR3 loop spans 15 amino acids.

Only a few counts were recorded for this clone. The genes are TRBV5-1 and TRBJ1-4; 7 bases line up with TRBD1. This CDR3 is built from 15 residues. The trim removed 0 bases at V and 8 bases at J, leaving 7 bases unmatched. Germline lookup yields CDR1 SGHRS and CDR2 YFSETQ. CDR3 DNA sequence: TGCGCCAGCAGCTTGGCCGGAGGGGGCGAAGAAAAACTGTTTTTT. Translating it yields CASSLAGGGEEKLFF.

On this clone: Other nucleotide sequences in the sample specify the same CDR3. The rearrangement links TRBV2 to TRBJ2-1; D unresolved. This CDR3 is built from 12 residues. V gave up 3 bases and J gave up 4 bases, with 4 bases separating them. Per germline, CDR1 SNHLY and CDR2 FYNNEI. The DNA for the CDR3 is TGTGCCAGCAGTGATAGATACAATGAGCAGTTCTTC. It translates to CASSDRYNEQFF.

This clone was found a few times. This CDR3 reads CAWNGQGANEKLFF. The DNA for the CDR3 is TGTGCCTGGAACGGACAGGGGGCTAATGAAAAACTGTTTTTT. The V call is TRBV30, the J call TRBJ1-4; 10 positions agree with TRBD1. The V and J ends lost 4 bases and 3 bases, in that order; junction bases with no gene match: 2. Germline V gives CDR1 GTSNPN, CDR2 SVGIG (reference sequence). CDR3 length equals 14 residues.

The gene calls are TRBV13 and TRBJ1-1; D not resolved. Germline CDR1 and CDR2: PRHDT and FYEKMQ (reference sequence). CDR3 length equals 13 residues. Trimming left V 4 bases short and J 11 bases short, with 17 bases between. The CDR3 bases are TGTGCCAGCAGCTCTACTCAACTGACGCCCGCTTTCTTT. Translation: CASSSTQLTPAFF.